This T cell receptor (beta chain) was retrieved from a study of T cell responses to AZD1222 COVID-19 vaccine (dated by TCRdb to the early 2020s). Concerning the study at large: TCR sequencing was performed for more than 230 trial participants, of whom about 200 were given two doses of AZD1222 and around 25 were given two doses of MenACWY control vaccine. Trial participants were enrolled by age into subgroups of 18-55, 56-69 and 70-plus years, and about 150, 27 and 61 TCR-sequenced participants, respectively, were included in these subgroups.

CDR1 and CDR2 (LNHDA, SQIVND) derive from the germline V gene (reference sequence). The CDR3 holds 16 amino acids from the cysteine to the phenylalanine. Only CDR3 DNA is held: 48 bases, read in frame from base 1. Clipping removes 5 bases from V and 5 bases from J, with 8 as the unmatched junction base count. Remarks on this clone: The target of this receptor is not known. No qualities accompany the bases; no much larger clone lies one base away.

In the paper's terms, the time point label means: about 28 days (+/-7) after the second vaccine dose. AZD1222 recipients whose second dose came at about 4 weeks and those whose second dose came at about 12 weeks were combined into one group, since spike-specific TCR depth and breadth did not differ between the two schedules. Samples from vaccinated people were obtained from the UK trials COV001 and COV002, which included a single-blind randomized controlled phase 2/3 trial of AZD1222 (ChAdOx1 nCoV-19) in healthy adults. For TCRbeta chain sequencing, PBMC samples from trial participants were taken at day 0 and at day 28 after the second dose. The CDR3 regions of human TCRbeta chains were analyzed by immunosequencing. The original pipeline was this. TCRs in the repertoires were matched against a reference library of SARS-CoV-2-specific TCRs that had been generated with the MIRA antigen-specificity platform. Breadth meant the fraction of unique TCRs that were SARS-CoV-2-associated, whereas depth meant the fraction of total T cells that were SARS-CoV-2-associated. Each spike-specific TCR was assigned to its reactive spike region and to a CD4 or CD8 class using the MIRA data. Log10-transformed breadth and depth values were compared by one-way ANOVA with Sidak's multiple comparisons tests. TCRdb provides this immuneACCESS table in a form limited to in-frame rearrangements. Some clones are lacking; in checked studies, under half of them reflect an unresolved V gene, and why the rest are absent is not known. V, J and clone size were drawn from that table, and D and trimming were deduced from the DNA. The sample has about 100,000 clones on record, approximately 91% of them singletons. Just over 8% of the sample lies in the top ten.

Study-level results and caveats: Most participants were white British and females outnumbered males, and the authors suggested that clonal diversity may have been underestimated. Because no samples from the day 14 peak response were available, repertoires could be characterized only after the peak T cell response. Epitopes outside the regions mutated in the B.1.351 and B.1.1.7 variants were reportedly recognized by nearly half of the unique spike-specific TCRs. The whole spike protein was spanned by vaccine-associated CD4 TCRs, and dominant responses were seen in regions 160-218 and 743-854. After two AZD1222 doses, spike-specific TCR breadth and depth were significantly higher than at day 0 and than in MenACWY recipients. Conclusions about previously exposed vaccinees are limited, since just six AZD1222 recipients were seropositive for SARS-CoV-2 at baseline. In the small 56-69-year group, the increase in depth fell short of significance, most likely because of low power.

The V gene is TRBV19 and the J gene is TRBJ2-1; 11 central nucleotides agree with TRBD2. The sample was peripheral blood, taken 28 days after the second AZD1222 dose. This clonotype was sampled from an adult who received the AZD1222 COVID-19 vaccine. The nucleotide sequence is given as TGTGCCAGTAGTTTCTTGGGACTAGCGGATGACAATGAGCAGTTCTTC. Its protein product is CASSFLGLADDNEQFF. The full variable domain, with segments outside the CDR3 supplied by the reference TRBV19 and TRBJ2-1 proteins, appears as DGGITQSPKYLFRKEGQNVTLSCEQNLNHDAMYWYRQDPGQGLRLIYYSQIVNDFQKGDIAEGYSVSREKKESFPLTVTSAQKNPTAFYLCASSFLGLADDNEQFFGPGTRLTVL.